This T cell receptor beta chain is from a study of T cells in Graves' hyperthyroidism and ophthalmopathy. Amplified TCR beta CDR3 regions came from RNA transcripts. Researchers ran a first-round RT-PCR on the TCR CDR3 using the HTBI primer set. MiXCR, run by TCRdb on the multiplex PCR reads, gives a single entry per CDR3 protein. The table has fewer than 300,000 distinct CDR3 sequences, less than 30% seen once; the top ten hold around 30%. From germline, CDR1 is LGHDT and CDR2 YNNKEL (reference sequence). The CDR3 covers 16 residues. V dropped 5 bases and J dropped 2; count of bases not matched to a gene: 10.

The sequence was collected from a man between 40 and 49 years old with Graves' hyperthyroidism that later progressed to Graves' ophthalmopathy. V and J are TRBV3-1 and TRBJ2-5; 8 nucleotides match TRBD2. Sequencing was done on a sample of blood. CDR3: CASSLAKPSGQETQYF. The DNA of the CDR3 is TGTGCCAGCAGCTTGGCGAAGCCTAGCGGGCAAGAGACCCAGTACTTC.